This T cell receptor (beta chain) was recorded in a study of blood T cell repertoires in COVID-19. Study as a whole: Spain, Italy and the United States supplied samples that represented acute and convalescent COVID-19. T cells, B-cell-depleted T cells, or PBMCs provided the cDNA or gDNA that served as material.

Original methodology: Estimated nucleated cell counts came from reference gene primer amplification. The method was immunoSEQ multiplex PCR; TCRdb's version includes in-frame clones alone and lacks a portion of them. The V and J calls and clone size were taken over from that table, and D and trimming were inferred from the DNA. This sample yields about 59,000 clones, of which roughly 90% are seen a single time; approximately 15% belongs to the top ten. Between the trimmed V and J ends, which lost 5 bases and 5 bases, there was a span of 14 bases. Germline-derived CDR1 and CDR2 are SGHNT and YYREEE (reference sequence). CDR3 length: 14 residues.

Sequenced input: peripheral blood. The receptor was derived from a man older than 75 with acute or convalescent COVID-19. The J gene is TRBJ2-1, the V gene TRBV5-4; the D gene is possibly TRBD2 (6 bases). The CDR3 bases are TGTGCCAGCAGTTCTCCGGGAGCAGACAATGAGCAGTTCTTC. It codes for CASSSPGADNEQFF. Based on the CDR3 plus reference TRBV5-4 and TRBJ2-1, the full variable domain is ETGVTQSPTHLIKTRGQQVTLRCSSQSGHNTVSWYQQALGQGPQFIFQYYREEENGRGNFPPRFSGLQFPNYSSELNVNALELDDSALYLCASSSPGADNEQFFGPGTRLTVL.